The clone carrying this T cell receptor (beta chain) was counted at least ten times. cDNA molecules, individually, were tagged with unique molecular identifiers. Each CDR3 protein gets one entry after TCRdb re-called the 5' RACE reads with MiXCR. The table records about 19,000 distinct CDR3 sequences, 4.2% of them present only once. The source of the sample is a study of early T cells in non-severe SARS-CoV-2 infection. Input material: whole blood. This TCR was sampled from an adult who was a healthcare worker with PCR-confirmed SARS-CoV-2 infection or an uninfected control (not recorded which).

The CDR3: CATSDRGREYSPLHF. The CDR3 DNA reads as TGTGCCACCAGTGACCGGGGACGGGAATATTCACCCCTCCACTTT. This chain connects TRBV24-1 to TRBJ1-6; tentatively, D is TRBD1 (5 bases). With 4 bases removed from V and 8 bases from J, the gap between germline ends came to 14 bases. CDR1 and CDR2 (germline): KGHDR, SFDVKD. The CDR3 spans 15 residues.